These 28 T cell receptor beta chains originate from one sample sequenced in a study of cytomegalovirus exposure and HLA in healthy donors. Use of 60 Vbeta and 13 Jbeta primers characterized the PCR. Clones were sequenced by immunoSEQ multiplex PCR, and TCRdb holds only the in-frame ones, with some missing. The sample carries some 120,000 clones, roughly three quarters recorded once. Input material: PBMCs. These receptors all stem from a man aged 25-40 years in good health and CMV-seropositive.

This clone was seen only once. The V and J genes are TRBV2 and TRBJ1-5; 7 bases are shared with TRBD1. V dropped 1 base and J dropped 5; count of bases not matched to a gene: 5. Germline V gene lookup returns CDR1 SNHLY and CDR2 FYNNEI. The CDR3 loop spans 15 amino acids. The CDR3 is CASSEDRGVYQPQHF. The CDR3 DNA sequence: TGTGCCAGCAGTGAAGACAGGGGAGTTTATCAGCCCCAGCATTTT.

The chain uses TRBV7-2 and TRBJ2-7, with 8 bases matching TRBD1. J gave up 3 bases and V 6 bases, and 7 bases lay outside the gene matches. This CDR3 is 14 amino acids long. The germline gives CDR1 SGHTA, CDR2 FQGNSA. DNA for the CDR3: TGTGCCAGCAGTCCTCGGACAGGGCACTACGAGCAGTACTTC. Translated, it gives CASSPRTGHYEQYF.

The chain couples TRBV14 to TRBJ2-7; 8 nucleotides match TRBD2. CDR3 size: 15 residues. Germline-derived CDR1 and CDR2 are SGHDN and FVKESK. The trim removed 1 base at V and 7 bases at J, leaving 9 bases unmatched. The CDR3 coding sequence is TGTGCCAGCAGCCAAGGGACTAGCATCTCCTGGGAGCAGTACTTC. It yields the protein CASSQGTSISWEQYF.

The rearrangement uses TRBV7-3 and TRBJ1-1, with D unresolved. Germline assignment: CDR1 SGHTA and CDR2 FQGTGA. This CDR3 is 14 amino acids long. With 4 bases removed from V and 0 bases from J, the gap between germline ends came to 9 bases. The CDR3 bases are TGTGCCAGCAGCTCCCATCCCATGAACACTGAAGCTTTCTTT. This encodes CASSSHPMNTEAFF.

CDR3: CASSYRGWNTEAFF. DNA of the CDR3: TGCGCCAGCAGCTACAGGGGGTGGAACACTGAAGCTTTCTTT. The V gene is TRBV5-1, the J gene TRBJ1-1; 8 bases line up with TRBD1. V trimming: 3 bases; J trimming: 1 base; junction bases outside the gene matches: 2. CDR1 is SGHRS and CDR2 is YFSETQ in the germline V gene. The CDR3 spans 14 residues.

Of note for this clone: A junction boundary mismatches the germline segment, possibly from a read error. The chain uses TRBV4-3 and TRBJ1-2; unclear D gene. CDR1 and CDR2 from the germline V gene are LGHNA and YSLEER. This CDR3 is 14 amino acids long. The CDR3 loop is CASSQEVGRQSAAF. The CDR3 region has the DNA TGCGCCAGCAGCCAAGAAGTGGGGAGACAATCCGCAGCCTTC.

The CDR3 loop is CASSKSGTGEGYGYTF. DNA for the CDR3: TGTGCCAGCAGTAAATCCGGGACAGGTGAGGGGTATGGCTACACCTTC. This rearrangement joins TRBV25-1 to TRBJ1-2; 8 nucleotides match TRBD1. The CDR3 contains 16 residues. Germline CDR1 MGHDK, CDR2 SYGVNS. V was pared by 5 bases and J by 5 bases, with 13 bases of the junction left unmatched.

There are a few counts of this clone. The chain has TRBV28 and TRBJ1-5; the D gene is possibly TRBD1 (5 bases). V was clipped by 5 bases and J by 5 bases, with 19 bases between them. Germline V gene sequence: CDR1 MDHEN, CDR2 SYDVKM. CDR3 length: 16 residues. CDR3 DNA: TGTGCCAGCAGTACCCCGGGGGAGCCCGGACATCAGCCCCAGCATTTT. Its protein is CASSTPGEPGHQPQHF.

In DNA, the CDR3 is TGCGCCAGCACCACGACAGGGTCGGTTAAAAAACTGTTTTTT. It specifies CASTTTGSVKKLFF. The chain employs TRBV10-1 and TRBJ1-4, with 7 nucleotides matching TRBD1. The CDR3 runs to 14 residues. Losses at the gene ends were 7 bases for V and 9 bases for J; bases not matched to a gene: 11. Germline CDR1 WNHNN, CDR2 SYGVQD (reference sequence).

The chain is built from TRBV6-4 and TRBJ2-5, with 8 bases matching TRBD1. The J call may be in error: the DNA end matches TRBJ2-7 better. From germline, CDR1 is MRHNA and CDR2 SNTAGT. There are 15 residues in the CDR3. The CDR3 DNA follows: TGTGCCAGCAGTGTATCTGGACAGGGAGGCGACGAGCAGTACTTC. Translating gives CASSVSGQGGDEQYF.

The chain joins TRBV7-9 to TRBJ2-7; D is undetermined. CDR1 and CDR2 (germline): SEHNR, FQNEAQ (reference sequence). The CDR3 is 13 amino acids. V was trimmed by 5 bases and J by 4 bases, leaving 12 bases between them. The CDR3 sequence is CASSPLSVYEQYF. CDR3 nucleotide sequence: TGTGCCAGCAGCCCCCTGAGCGTTTACGAGCAGTACTTC.

This clone was recorded a few times. The chain uses TRBV11-3 and TRBJ1-6; D perhaps matches TRBD1 (5 bases). The CDR3 extends over 14 amino acids. Germline lookup yields CDR1 SGHNT and CDR2 YENEEA. Trimming stripped 5 bases from V and 10 bases from J, with 15 bases between. CDR3 DNA sequence: TGTGCCAGCAGCATGGCAGGGTCGCAATCACCCCTCCACTTT. Protein sequence: CASSMAGSQSPLHF.

The chain recombines TRBV28 with TRBJ1-2; no firm D call. CDR3 size: 12 residues. Trimming left V 5 bases short and J 0 bases short, with 4 bases between. CDR1 and CDR2 from the germline V gene are MDHEN and SYDVKM. The CDR3, as DNA: TGTGCCAGCAGTACGGCTAACTATGGCTACACCTTC. Its protein product is CASSTANYGYTF.

As DNA, the CDR3 is TGTGCCAGCACCGAAACGGGAGCGCCTAACTATGGCTACACCTTC. It specifies CASTETGAPNYGYTF. J is TRBJ1-2 and V is TRBV5-6; no clear D gene. The germline V and J ends were trimmed by 6 bases and 0 bases, with 15 bases remaining between them. CDR1 is SGHDT, CDR2 YYEEEE, per germline. This CDR3 has 15 residues.

V and J are TRBV7-6 and TRBJ1-1, with D tentatively TRBD1 (5 bases). Trimming shortened V by 1 base and J by 5 bases, and 11 bases separated the two germline ends. This CDR3 contains 14 residues. Germline CDR1 SGHVS, CDR2 FNYEAQ. For the CDR3, the DNA is TGTGCCAGCAGCTTAGAGAGGGGAGGGACTGAAGCTTTCTTT. It translates to CASSLERGGTEAFF.

In nucleotides, the CDR3 is TGTGCCAGCTCACCACGACTAGCGGGAGGGCCCGGGGAGCTGTTTTTT. Protein sequence: CASSPRLAGGPGELFF. This chain uses TRBV18 with TRBJ2-2; 14 bases are shared with TRBD2. The germline V gene encodes CDR1 KGHSH and CDR2 LQKENI. The CDR3 consists of 16 residues. After removal of 1 base from V and 6 bases from J, the junction contained 1 base not matched to a gene.

The chain uses TRBV9 and TRBJ2-7, with D perhaps TRBD2 (5 bases). The CDR3 consists of 16 residues. Germline V gene data show CDR1 as SGDLS and CDR2 as YYNGEE. Between the trimmed V and J ends, which lost 0 bases and 4 bases, there was a span of 17 bases. The CDR3 coding sequence is TGTGCCAGCAGCGTAGGGGCAAGGGCTGGCGGGTACGAGCAGTACTTC. This codes for CASSVGARAGGYEQYF. Full variable domain (remainder filled in from reference TRBV9 and TRBJ2-7): DSGVTQTPKHLITATGQRVTLRCSPRSGDLSVYWYQQSLDQGLQFLIQYYNGEERAKGNILERFSAQQFPDLHSELNLSSLELGDSALYFCASSVGARAGGYEQYFGPGTRLTVT.

This clone came up once. The chain uses TRBV30 and TRBJ1-6; 11 nucleotides agree with TRBD1. Germline CDR1 reads GTSNPN; CDR2 reads SVGIG (reference sequence). The CDR3 runs to 15 residues. After removal of 5 bases from V and 9 bases from J, the junction contained 9 bases not matched to a gene. The CDR3: CAWGPGQGAVSPLHF. As DNA, the CDR3 is TGTGCCTGGGGTCCAGGACAGGGGGCGGTTTCACCCCTCCACTTT. Full variable domain (remainder filled in from reference TRBV30 and TRBJ1-6): SQTIHQWPATLVQPVGSPLSLECTVEGTSNPNLYWYRQAAGRGLQLLFYSVGIGQISSEVPQNLSASRPQDRQFILSSKKLLLSDSGFYLCAWGPGQGAVSPLHFGNGTRLTVT.

This clone came up a few times. The gene calls are TRBV6-6 and TRBJ2-1; 14 nucleotides agree with TRBD2. V lost 6 bases to trimming and J lost 9 bases; unmatched junction nucleotides: 4. Per the germline V gene, CDR1 is MNHNY and CDR2 is SVGAGI (reference sequence). There are 14 residues in the CDR3. The CDR3 sequence is CASRGLAGVIEQFF. The CDR3 region has the DNA TGTGCCAGCAGGGGACTAGCGGGAGTGATTGAGCAGTTCTTC.

The CDR3 loop reads CASSPTRTSIAGELFF. The DNA of the CDR3 is TGTGCCAGCAGCCCCACACGGACTAGTATCGCCGGGGAGCTGTTTTTT. The J gene is TRBJ2-2, the V gene TRBV9, with TRBD2 identical over 7 bases. This CDR3 is 16 amino acids long. V lost 4 bases to trimming and J lost 6 bases; unmatched junction nucleotides: 12. In germline, CDR1 is SGDLS, CDR2 YYNGEE.

The chain joins TRBV30 to TRBJ2-1; D perhaps matches TRBD2 (5 bases). The CDR3 runs to 14 residues. Germline CDR1 GTSNPN, CDR2 SVGIG (reference sequence). Trimming cost V 5 bases and J 0 bases, with 11 bases left between them. In DNA, the CDR3 is TGTGCCTGGTTGGACTGGAGCTCCTACAATGAGCAGTTCTTC. Translated, it gives CAWLDWSSYNEQFF. Together with reference TRBV30 and TRBJ2-1, the CDR3 gives the full variable domain: SQTIHQWPATLVQPVGSPLSLECTVEGTSNPNLYWYRQAAGRGLQLLFYSVGIGQISSEVPQNLSASRPQDRQFILSSKKLLLSDSGFYLCAWLDWSSYNEQFFGPGTRLTVL.

The CDR3: CAISAGTGGIQPQHF. The CDR3 DNA reads TGTGCCATCAGCGCCGGGACAGGGGGAATTCAGCCCCAGCATTTT. The rearrangement links TRBV10-3 to TRBJ1-5, with 11 bases that match TRBD1. V gave up 6 bases and J gave up 6 bases; unmatched junction bases: 7. The CDR3 extends over 15 amino acids. Germline loops: CDR1 ENHRY, CDR2 SYGVKD.

The rearrangement links TRBV16 to TRBJ1-2, with TRBD1 matching 7 bases. Germline lookup yields CDR1 KGHSY and CDR2 FQNENV. The V and J ends lost 2 bases and 1 base, in that order; junction bases with no gene match: 4. The CDR3 loop spans 15 amino acids. This CDR3 reads CASSQGTALNYGYTF. The DNA for the CDR3 is TGTGCCAGCAGCCAAGGGACAGCCCTTAACTATGGCTACACCTTC. The full variable domain, completed using reference TRBV16 and TRBJ1-2, is GEEVAQTPKHLVRGEGQKAKLYCAPIKGHSYVFWYQQVLKNEFKFLISFQNENVFDETGMPKERFSAKCLPNSPCSLEIQATKLEDSAVYFCASSQGTALNYGYTFGSGTRLTVV.

The chain employs TRBV4-1 and TRBJ1-5; 8 nucleotides align to TRBD1. J was trimmed by 6 bases and V by 4 bases; bases with no gene match: 2. The V gene's germline CDR1 is MGHRA and CDR2 YSYEKL. The CDR3 loop spans 13 amino acids. The DNA of the CDR3 is TGCGCCAGCAGCCTACAGGGGGGTCAGCCCCAGCATTTT. This codes for CASSLQGGQPQHF.

The chain employs TRBV5-5 and TRBJ1-6, with D maybe TRBD1 (6 bases). V was shortened by 0 bases and J by 5 bases, with 12 bases between the two germline ends. The CDR3 totals 16 residues. Per germline, CDR1 SGHKS and CDR2 YYEKEE (reference sequence). The CDR3 loop is CASSLGPGTNNSPLHF. CDR3 DNA sequence: TGTGCCAGCAGCTTGGGGCCCGGGACAAATAATTCACCCCTCCACTTT.

This chain connects TRBV7-8 to TRBJ1-1; 7 positions agree with TRBD1. Looked up from germline, CDR1 is SGHVS and CDR2 is FQNEAQ. With 2 bases clipped from V and 1 base from J, the junction kept 1 base outside the gene matches. The CDR3 loop spans 14 amino acids. CDR3 nucleotide sequence: TGTGCCAGCAGCTTACCAGGGGGGAACACTGAAGCTTTCTTT. Its translation is CASSLPGGNTEAFF.

The chain links TRBV5-6 to TRBJ1-6; D is undetermined. Germline CDR1 is SGHDT and CDR2 is YYEEEE. Trimming cost V 0 bases and J 3 bases, with 7 bases left between them. The CDR3 has 15 residues. The CDR3, as DNA: TGTGCCAGCAGCTTGGATAGTCGCTATAATTCACCCCTCCACTTT. Its protein is CASSLDSRYNSPLHF.

This clone occurred a few times. The chain employs TRBV10-1 and TRBJ1-1, with 9 bases that match TRBD1. Germline V CDR1 and CDR2: WNHNN, SYGVQD (reference sequence). The length of the CDR3 is 15 residues. Germline trimming cut 0 bases from V and 5 bases from J; bases unmatched to any gene: 4. The CDR3 spells CASSESTGGTTEAFF. CDR3 nucleotides: TGCGCCAGCAGTGAGTCGACAGGGGGGACTACTGAAGCTTTCTTT.